This TCR beta chain was identified during a study of cytomegalovirus exposure and HLA in healthy donors. CDR1 and CDR2 from the germline V gene are MNHEY and SVGAGI. V lost 6 bases and J lost 9; bases outside the gene matches: 11. The CDR3 has 15 amino acids. PCR employed 60 Vbeta and 13 Jbeta primers. The data were produced by immunoSEQ multiplex PCR, yet TCRdb's version contains in-frame clones alone and is incomplete. The sample consists of hundreds of thousands of clones, roughly 79% of them appearing once. Source material: PBMCs. The TCR originated in a male donor in good health and CMV-seronegative. The chain uses TRBV6-5 and TRBJ2-1; 10 bases agree with TRBD2. CDR3 bases: TGTGCCAGCAGAAACCGACCGGGACTAGCGATTGAGCAGTTCTTC. Protein sequence: CASRNRPGLAIEQFF.